This TCR beta chain stems from a study of CD8 T cells in ankylosing spondylitis. Overall study results and limits: Within ankylosing spondylitis blood, a TCR beta motif made up of seven to nine highly homologous variants appeared to be characteristic.

This clonotype was seen many times. Its antigen is still unknown. From the 5' RACE reads, TCRdb called clonotypes with MiXCR, one entry per CDR3 protein. The repertoire holds 700,000 to 1,000,000 distinct CDR3 sequences, with about 12% as singletons. This CDR3 spans 15 amino acids. Trimming took 2 bases from V and 3 from J, leaving 14 bases between them. The germline CDR1 and CDR2 sequences are DFQATT and SNEGSKA (reference sequence). The TCR was taken from a male donor with ankylosing spondylitis. The chain recombines TRBV20-1 with TRBJ2-1; the D is unclear. The sequencing sample was made of blood, either unsorted or a sorted T cell fraction (not recorded which). The CDR3 here is CSARPPRASYNEQFF. For the CDR3, the DNA is TGCAGTGCTAGACCTCCCCGTGCAAGCTACAATGAGCAGTTCTTC.